The 3 T cell receptor beta chains in this list originate from one sample, sequenced in a study of T-cell memory formation after mild COVID-19. MiXCR, run by TCRdb on the 5' RACE reads, gives a single entry per CDR3 protein. The sample shows about 440,000 distinct CDR3 sequences, 15% to 20% of them seen only once. The material sequenced was PBMCs or a T cell subset sorted from them (not recorded which). These receptors were obtained from an adult woman who had mild COVID-19 (a few samples of this study predate the infection). Cell type and time point are not known.

This clonotype has just a few counts. The CDR3 nucleotides read TGTGCCAGCAGGGACAGGCCCCATGGCTACACCTTC. As protein: CASRDRPHGYTF. V gene TRBV6-6 combines with J gene TRBJ1-2, with 7 bases aligning to TRBD1. Germline loops: CDR1 MNHNY, CDR2 SVGAGI (reference sequence). The CDR3 has 12 residues. Trimming at V came to 6 bases and at J to 6 bases, leaving 4 bases not matched to a gene.

This clonotype was detected ten times or more. This chain links TRBV23-1 with TRBJ2-5; D remains unclear. TRBV23-1 is filed as an ORF, its function uncertain. V gave up 4 bases and J gave up 5 bases, with 14 bases separating them. The CDR3 extends over 14 amino acids. CDR3: CASSPRRRRETQYF. DNA of the CDR3: TGCGCCAGCAGTCCCCGGCGGCGACGGGAGACCCAGTACTTC.

This clonotype was found a few times. This chain links TRBV21-1 with TRBJ2-4; TRBD1 is the table's D call, not checked against the DNA. TRBV21-1 is described as a pseudogene. The CDR3 consists of 20 residues. The CDR3 DNA reads TGTGCCAGCAGTCTAGCCCCCTCCCCCGGGACAGGGAAAGCCAAAAACATTCAGTACTTC. Amino acid sequence: CASSLAPSPGTGKAKNIQYF.